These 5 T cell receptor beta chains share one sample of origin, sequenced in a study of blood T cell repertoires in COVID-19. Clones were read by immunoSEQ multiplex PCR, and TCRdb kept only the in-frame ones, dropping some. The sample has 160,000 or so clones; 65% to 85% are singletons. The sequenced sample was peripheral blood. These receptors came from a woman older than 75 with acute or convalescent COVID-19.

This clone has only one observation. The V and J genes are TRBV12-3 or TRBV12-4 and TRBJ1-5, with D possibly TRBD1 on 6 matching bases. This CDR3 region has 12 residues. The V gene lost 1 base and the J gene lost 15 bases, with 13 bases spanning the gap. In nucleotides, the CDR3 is TGTGCCAGCAGTTTAGTACAGGGCCTCGTGCATTTT. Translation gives CASSLVQGLVHF.

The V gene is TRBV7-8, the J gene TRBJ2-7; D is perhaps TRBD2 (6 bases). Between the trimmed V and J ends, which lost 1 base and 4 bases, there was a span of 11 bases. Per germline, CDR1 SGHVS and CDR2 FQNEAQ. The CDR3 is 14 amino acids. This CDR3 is CASSLGPGRYEQYF. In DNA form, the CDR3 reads TGTGCCAGCAGCTTAGGTCCTGGGAGGTACGAGCAGTACTTC.

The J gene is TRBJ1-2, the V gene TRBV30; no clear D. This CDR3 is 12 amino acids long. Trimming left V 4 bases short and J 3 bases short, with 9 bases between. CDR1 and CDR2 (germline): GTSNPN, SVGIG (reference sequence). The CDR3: CAWTAAYYGYTF. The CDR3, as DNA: TGTGCCTGGACAGCGGCTTACTATGGCTACACCTTC.

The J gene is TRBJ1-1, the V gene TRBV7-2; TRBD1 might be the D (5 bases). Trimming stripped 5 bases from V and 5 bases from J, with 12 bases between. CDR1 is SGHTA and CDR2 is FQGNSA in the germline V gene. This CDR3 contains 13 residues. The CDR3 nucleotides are TGTGCCAGCAGCCGCCAAAAGGGGACTGAAGCTTTCTTT. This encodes CASSRQKGTEAFF.

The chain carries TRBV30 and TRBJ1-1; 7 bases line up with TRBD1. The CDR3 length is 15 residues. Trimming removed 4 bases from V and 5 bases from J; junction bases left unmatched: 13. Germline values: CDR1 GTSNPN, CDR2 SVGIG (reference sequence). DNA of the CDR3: TGTGCCTGGAAAGGACAGGTTCTTAAGGGGACTGAAGCTTTCTTT. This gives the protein CAWKGQVLKGTEAFF.